One sample yielded the 10 T cell receptor beta chains listed below, sequenced in a study of T cells in localized non-small cell lung cancer. TCRdb's copy holds only in-frame clones and misses some; the assay was immunoSEQ multiplex PCR. The sample consists of roughly 58,000 clones, around 81% of them appearing once. This sample comprised PBMCs, obtained before any cancer treatment. Source of these receptors: a man between 40 and 75 years old with stage II lung adenocarcinoma.

This rearrangement joins TRBV15 to TRBJ2-2; 9 bases match TRBD1. The germline CDR1 and CDR2 sequences are LNHNV and YYDKDF (reference sequence). This CDR3 comprises 14 residues. Trimming removed 5 bases from V and 7 bases from J; junction bases left unmatched: 5. The CDR3 region is CATSLRTGVGELFF. The CDR3 DNA reads TGTGCCACCAGCCTTCGGACAGGGGTCGGGGAGCTGTTTTTT.

The V gene is TRBV15, the J gene TRBJ2-3; no reliable D call. The CDR3 is 14 amino acids. Germline values: CDR1 LNHNV, CDR2 YYDKDF (reference sequence). V gave up 8 bases and J gave up 3 bases, with 15 bases separating them. The CDR3 reads CATSRRVETDTQYF. For the CDR3, the DNA is TGTGCCACCTCTCGAAGGGTGGAGACAGATACGCAGTATTTT.

This clone was recorded once. The J gene is TRBJ2-7, the V gene TRBV5-8, with 8 bases that match TRBD1. There are 14 residues in the CDR3. V dropped 0 bases and J dropped 4; count of bases not matched to a gene: 3. Germline loops: CDR1 SGHTS, CDR2 YDEGEE. Here the CDR3 reads CASSLGDRGYEQYF. CDR3 nucleotide sequence: TGTGCCAGCAGCTTGGGAGACAGGGGTTACGAGCAGTACTTC.

The J gene is TRBJ2-2, the V gene TRBV5-1; D is possibly TRBD1 (5 bases). The CDR3 contains 14 residues. With 4 bases removed from V and 4 bases from J, the gap between germline ends came to 11 bases. Germline values: CDR1 SGHRS, CDR2 YFSETQ. The CDR3 protein is CASSGIGATGELFF. CDR3 bases: TGCGCCAGCAGCGGGATTGGGGCCACCGGGGAGCTGTTTTTT.

The genes are TRBV5-6 and TRBJ2-3; maybe TRBD1 (6 bases). The CDR3 contains 15 residues. CDR1 is SGHDT, CDR2 YYEEEE, per germline. The ends were cut back, 4 bases at V and 2 bases at J, with 14 bases in the middle. The CDR3: CASSPLDRITDTQYF. In DNA, the CDR3 is TGTGCCAGCAGCCCTTTGGACAGAATCACAGATACGCAGTATTTT.

At least ten counts were recorded for this clone. The chain links TRBV5-1 to TRBJ1-5; D is perhaps TRBD1 (5 bases). Between the trimmed V and J ends, which lost 4 bases and 5 bases, there was a span of 13 bases. CDR1 and CDR2 from the germline V gene are SGHRS and YFSETQ. This CDR3 contains 14 residues. Here the CDR3 DNA reads TGCGCCAGCAGCCGTGACAGCCTTTATCAGCCCCAGCATTTT. Translated, it gives CASSRDSLYQPQHF.

Concerning this clone itself: A read error may account for a junction end that differs from germline. V is TRBV7-7 and J is TRBJ2-1; no clear D gene. The CDR3 is 15 amino acids. Germline lookup yields CDR1 SSHAT and CDR2 FNYEAQ (reference sequence). The CDR3 protein is CASSLSTDQGSEQFF. The CDR3 DNA reads as TGTGCTAGCAGCTTAAGTACAGACCAAGGCTCTGAGCAGTTCTTC.

The V gene is TRBV7-9, the J gene TRBJ2-1; 12 nucleotides agree with TRBD2. J lost 7 bases, V lost 2 bases, and 12 bases had no gene match. Germline values: CDR1 SEHNR, CDR2 FQNEAQ (reference sequence). The CDR3 length is 18 residues. This chain's CDR3 is CASSLPPRLAGAKNEQFF. DNA for the CDR3: TGTGCCAGCAGCTTACCCCCCCGACTAGCGGGAGCCAAGAATGAGCAGTTCTTC. Filled out from reference TRBV7-9 and TRBJ2-1, the complete variable domain reads DTGVSQNPRHKITKRGQNVTFRCDPISEHNRLYWYRQTLGQGPEFLTYFQNEAQLEKSRLLSDRFSAERPKGSFSTLEIQRTEQGDSAMYLCASSLPPRLAGAKNEQFFGPGTRLTVL.

The chain has TRBV7-2 and TRBJ2-1; no definite D call. Deletions cut 0 bases from V and 5 bases from J, with 11 bases between. There are 15 residues in the CDR3. Germline assignment: CDR1 SGHTA and CDR2 FQGNSA. CDR3 amino acids: CASSLANGIHNEQFF. The CDR3 region has the DNA TGTGCCAGCAGCTTAGCGAATGGGATCCACAATGAGCAGTTCTTC.

The count of this clone is one. This chain connects TRBV6-1 to TRBJ1-2; 11 positions match TRBD1. V lost 7 bases, J lost 6 bases, and 10 bases stayed unmatched. Germline CDR1 and CDR2: MNHNS and SASEGT. The CDR3 spans 15 residues. The CDR3 here is CASNKPGQGVDGYTF. DNA of the CDR3: TGTGCCAGCAATAAACCGGGACAGGGGGTGGATGGCTACACCTTC.